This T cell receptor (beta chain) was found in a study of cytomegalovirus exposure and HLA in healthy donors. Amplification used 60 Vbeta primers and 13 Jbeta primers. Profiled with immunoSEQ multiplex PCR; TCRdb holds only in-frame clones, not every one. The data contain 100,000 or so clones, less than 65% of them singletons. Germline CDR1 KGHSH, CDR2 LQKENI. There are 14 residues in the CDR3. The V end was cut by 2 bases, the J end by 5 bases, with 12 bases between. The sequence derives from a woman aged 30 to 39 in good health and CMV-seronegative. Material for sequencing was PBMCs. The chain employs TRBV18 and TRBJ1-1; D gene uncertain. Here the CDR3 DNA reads TGTGCCAGCTCACCAGGTCCGACGGGGACTGAAGCTTTCTTT. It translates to CASSPGPTGTEAFF.